The rows below give T cell receptor beta chains drawn from one sample of a study of blood T cell repertoires in COVID-19. The repertoire was sequenced with immunoSEQ multiplex PCR; TCRdb's copy has only in-frame clones and lacks some. The sample holds under 150,000 clones, about 86% seen once. The sample comprised peripheral blood. Receptors originate from a woman aged 55-69 years with active or convalescent COVID-19. The conserved cysteine and the conserved F or W are not part of the CDR3 here.

j_call v_call cdr3_aa
TRBJ2-3 TRBV11-2 ASSLSGLAGADTQY
TRBJ2-2 TRBV18 ASSTLGTGGVNTGELF
TRBJ2-7 TRBV6-5 ASMPPGHSYEQY
TRBJ2-5 TRBV5-5 ASRRLPGQAQETQY
TRBJ1-2 TRBV2 ASSPSYGYT
TRBJ1-1 TRBV28 ASSLGGPTTEAF
TRBJ1-5 TRBV21-1 AGRQRTNQPQH
TRBJ1-1 TRBV30 AWSSGQAWGAF
TRBJ1-5 TRBV19 ASSIGGPNQPQH
TRBJ1-1 TRBV7-9 ASSPDGMNTEAF
TRBJ2-2 TRBV5-4 ASSLGGGHTGELF
TRBJ2-3 TRBV11-2 ASSLDREGLAGTDTQY
TRBJ1-5 TRBV30 AWSVGTVSNQPQH
TRBJ1-2 TRBV19 ASSPTITNYGYT
TRBJ1-2 TRBV7-2 ASSPSTGNHYGYT
TRBJ2-2 TRBV7-9 ASRGQLNTGELF
TRBJ2-7 TRBV5-8 ASSLGIIQGISDEQY
TRBJ1-2 TRBV28 ASEPGQGTYGYT
TRBJ2-5 TRBV3-1/TRBV3-2 ASGRGGPIQETQY
TRBJ2-7 TRBV5-6 ASSGDRLYYEQY
TRBJ2-1 TRBV30 AWNLAFSYNEQF
TRBJ2-1 TRBV16 ASIPGQGAWEQF
TRBJ2-1 TRBV4-3 ASSRELAAPYNEQF
TRBJ2-5 TRBV11-1 ASSRGGKETQY
TRBJ2-1 TRBV9 ASSVLAGNEQF
TRBJ2-1 TRBV7-2 ASSLPWGLGNEQF
TRBJ1-5 TRBV2 ASTPNRGLQPQH
TRBJ2-3 TRBV4-3 ASSLIAGGADTQY
TRBJ1-1 TRBV7-9 ATGQGNTEAF
TRBJ2-5 TRBV7-2 ASSLVASGWQTQY
TRBJ2-5 TRBV21-1 ASSKTTYQETQY
TRBJ1-2 TRBV28 ASNGGSYGYT
TRBJ1-1 TRBV9 ASSVGLGTGGLNTEAF
TRBJ1-5 TRBV6-5 ASMPGKLGNQPQH
TRBJ1-1 TRBV5-1 ASSLGGIGSTEAF
TRBJ1-6 TRBV9 ASSVLYDSPLH
TRBJ1-3 TRBV28 ASSLRVRGLTGNTIY
TRBJ1-6 TRBV24-1 ATSDGSLLEDSPLH
TRBJ1-5 TRBV6-6 ASRSGTYNQPQH
TRBJ2-5 TRBV28 ASSIPTSGLQETQY